This T cell receptor (beta chain) was recorded in a study of blood T cell repertoires in COVID-19. Study at large: There were acute and convalescent COVID-19 samples, and they came from the United States, Italy and Spain.

Generated by immunoSEQ multiplex PCR, the TCRdb table keeps only in-frame clones and is missing some. Here the sample spans about 240,000 clones, just under 85% being singletons. Trimming cost V 0 bases and J 6 bases, with 8 bases left between them. This CDR3 contains 13 residues. Germline values: CDR1 LNHDA, CDR2 SQIVND (reference sequence). The chain has TRBV19 and TRBJ1-1; unclear D gene. The sequence came from a man aged 50 or older with acute or convalescent COVID-19. Source material: peripheral blood. This chain's CDR3 is CASSIDRESEAFF. The CDR3 nucleotides read TGTGCCAGTAGTATAGATCGGGAGTCTGAAGCTTTCTTT.